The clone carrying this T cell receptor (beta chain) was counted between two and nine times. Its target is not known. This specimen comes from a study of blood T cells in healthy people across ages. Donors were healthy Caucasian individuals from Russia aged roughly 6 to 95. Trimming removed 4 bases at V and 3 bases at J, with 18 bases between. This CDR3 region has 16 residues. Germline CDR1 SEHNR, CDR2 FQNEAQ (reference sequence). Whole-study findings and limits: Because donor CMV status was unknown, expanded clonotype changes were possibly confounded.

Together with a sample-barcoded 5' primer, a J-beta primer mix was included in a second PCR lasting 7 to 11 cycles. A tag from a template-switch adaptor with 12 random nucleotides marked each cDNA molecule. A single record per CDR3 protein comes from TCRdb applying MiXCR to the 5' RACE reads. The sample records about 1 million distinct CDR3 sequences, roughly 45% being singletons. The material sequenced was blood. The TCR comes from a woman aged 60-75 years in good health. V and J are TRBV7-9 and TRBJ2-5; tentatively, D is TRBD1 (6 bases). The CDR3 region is CASSSTLGGLKETQYF. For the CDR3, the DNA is TGTGCCAGCAGCTCTACCTTAGGGGGTCTGAAAGAGACCCAGTACTTC.